Below are 3 T cell receptor beta chains sequenced from a single sample in a study of response to subunit inactivated influenza vaccine. TCRdb re-analysed the RT-PCR reads in MiXCR, keeping a single row per CDR3 protein. The top ten hold about an eighth of the sample, which has over 450,000 distinct CDR3 sequences, approximately 12% seen once. Material: PBMCs from blood, obtained roughly 48 days after vaccination. These receptors were collected from a man aged 45 to 65 who received an inactivated influenza vaccine.

This clonotype was seen more than once but under ten times. V is TRBV12-3 or TRBV12-4 and J is TRBJ2-5, with D tentatively TRBD1 or TRBD2 (7 bases each). This CDR3 is 16 amino acids long. Trimming stripped 3 bases from V and 2 bases from J, with 16 bases between. In DNA form, the CDR3 reads TGTGCCAGCAGTTTTCAGGGGGGGTGGGGGCAAGAGACCCAGTACTTC. Amino acids: CASSFQGGWGQETQYF.

This clonotype was picked up a small number of times. This chain links TRBV18 with TRBJ2-1; 7 positions agree with TRBD1. Germline CDR1 KGHSH, CDR2 LQKENI. The CDR3 has 15 amino acids. J was trimmed by 4 bases and V by 3 bases; bases with no gene match: 6. In DNA form, the CDR3 reads TGTGCCAGCTCACCCGGGACAGCTATATACAATGAGCAGTTCTTC. As protein: CASSPGTAIYNEQFF.

The chain employs TRBV7-2 and TRBJ2-1; 7 bases line up with TRBD1. CDR3 length: 12 amino acids. CDR1 is SGHTA and CDR2 is FQGNSA in the germline V gene. V shed 5 bases and J 12 bases; nucleotides not matched to a gene: 7. The CDR3 region is CASSTRQGVQFF. CDR3 DNA sequence: TGTGCCAGCAGCACACGACAGGGCGTGCAGTTCTTC.